A selection of T cell receptor beta chains follows, all from one sample in a study of T cells after yellow fever vaccination. One entry per CDR3 protein, called by TCRdb with MiXCR from the 5' RACE reads. Here the sample spans a few hundred thousand distinct CDR3 sequences, around 16% being singletons. The starting material was PBMCs, obtained less than 6 days after the first yellow fever vaccination. The receptor source for this set is a man aged 18 to 29 who received the YFV17D yellow fever vaccine. CDR3s include the opening cysteine and the closing phenylalanine or tryptophan. A D gene is named only where the DNA matches it firmly. Clone size is shown for a subset of rows, as once, few, many or a class of expanded clone.

J: TRBJ2-7
V: TRBV6-1
size: .
D: .
CDR3: CASTRSGSYEQYF
DNA: TGTGCCAGCACGAGGTCCGGATCCTACGAGCAGTACTTC

J: TRBJ1-6
V: TRBV5-4
size: .
D: .
CDR3: CASSLSQGNNSPLHF
DNA: TGTGCCAGCAGCTTGAGCCAGGGGAATAATTCACCCCTCCACTTT

J: TRBJ1-4
V: TRBV6-2/TRBV6-3
size: .
D: TRBD1
CDR3: CASSRGQAEKLFF
DNA: TGTGCCAGCAGTAGGGGACAGGCGGAAAAACTGTTTTTT

J: TRBJ1-3
V: TRBV30
size: .
D: .
CDR3: CAWSVPGTISGNTIYF
DNA: TGTGCCTGGAGTGTACCCGGGACCATCTCTGGAAACACCATATATTTT

J: TRBJ1-4
V: TRBV5-6
size: .
D: .
CDR3: CASSFEGVNEKLFF
DNA: TGTGCCAGCAGCTTCGAGGGAGTAAATGAAAAACTGTTTTTT

J: TRBJ1-5
V: TRBV10-3
size: .
D: .
CDR3: CAISEQGYGNQPQHF
DNA: TGTGCCATCAGTGAGCAGGGCTACGGCAATCAGCCCCAGCATTTT

J: TRBJ2-1
V: TRBV6-2/TRBV6-3
size: .
D: TRBD1
CDR3: CASRRQGANNEQFF
DNA: TGTGCCAGCAGAAGACAGGGGGCTAACAATGAGCAGTTCTTC

J: TRBJ1-2
V: TRBV5-6
size: .
D: .
CDR3: CASSLYAGNSIDGYTF
DNA: TGTGCCAGCAGCTTATATGCAGGGAATTCTATAGATGGCTACACCTTC

J: TRBJ2-2
V: TRBV20-1
size: .
D: TRBD1
CDR3: CSARDPDRLLMFF
DNA: TGCAGTGCTAGAGATCCGGACAGGCTATTGATGTTTTTT

J: TRBJ2-7
V: TRBV29-1
size: .
D: TRBD1
CDR3: CSVRTGGYEQYF
DNA: TGCAGCGTGCGGACAGGGGGCTACGAGCAGTACTTC

J: TRBJ2-3
V: TRBV28
size: .
D: TRBD2
CDR3: CASSSAGDHTDTQYF
DNA: TGTGCCAGCAGTTCTGCGGGGGACCACACAGATACGCAGTATTTT

J: TRBJ1-6
V: TRBV20-1
size: few
D: TRBD1
CDR3: CSATPGQGGSPLHF
DNA: TGCAGTGCTACCCCGGGACAGGGAGGCTCACCCCTCCACTTT

J: TRBJ2-3
V: TRBV12-3/TRBV12-4
size: many
D: .
CDR3: CASRHSADTQYF
DNA: TGTGCCAGCAGACATAGTGCAGATACGCAGTATTTT

J: TRBJ2-5
V: TRBV20-1
size: .
D: TRBD1
CDR3: CSATENRGLWETQYF
DNA: TGCAGTGCTACCGAGAACAGGGGGCTCTGGGAGACCCAGTACTTC

J: TRBJ1-6
V: TRBV6-4
size: few
D: .
CDR3: CASSDSSNSPLHF
DNA: TGTGCCAGCAGTGACTCGTCGAATTCACCCCTCCACTTT

J: TRBJ2-5
V: TRBV3-1
size: .
D: TRBD1
CDR3: CASSPGQGRGQETQYF
DNA: TGTGCCAGCAGCCCCGGACAGGGAAGAGGCCAAGAGACCCAGTACTTC

J: TRBJ1-6
V: TRBV5-1
size: few
D: .
CDR3: CASSLDRVYNSPLHF
DNA: TGCGCCAGCAGCTTGGACCGGGTATATAATTCACCCCTCCACTTT

J: TRBJ2-3
V: TRBV5-4
size: few
D: .
CDR3: CASSQDGSSSTQYF
DNA: TGTGCCAGCAGCCAGGATGGGAGTTCCAGTACGCAGTATTTT

J: TRBJ1-5
V: TRBV27
size: .
D: .
CDR3: CASSLEGGWGATNNQPQHF
DNA: TGTGCCAGCAGTTTAGAAGGGGGGTGGGGCGCGACGAACAATCAGCCCCAGCATTTT

J: TRBJ2-7
V: TRBV6-2/TRBV6-3
size: few
D: .
CDR3: CASSYRLQGPNFYEQYF
DNA: TGTGCCAGCAGTTACCGCCTTCAAGGGCCGAATTTCTACGAGCAGTACTTC

J: TRBJ1-4
V: TRBV7-2
size: few
D: .
CDR3: CASSRGFVDEKLFF
DNA: TGTGCCAGCAGCCGTGGTTTTGTAGATGAAAAACTGTTTTTT

J: TRBJ1-2
V: TRBV9
size: few
D: TRBD1
CDR3: CASSVGQGADYGYTF
DNA: TGTGCCAGCAGCGTAGGACAGGGGGCGGACTATGGCTACACCTTC

J: TRBJ2-7
V: TRBV27
size: .
D: .
CDR3: CASSLNPRTYEQYF
DNA: TGTGCCAGCAGTTTAAATCCTCGGACCTACGAGCAGTACTTC

J: TRBJ2-3
V: TRBV30
size: many
D: TRBD2
CDR3: CALLPSGGASADTQYF
DNA: TGTGCCCTCCTCCCTAGCGGGGGGGCCTCCGCAGATACGCAGTATTTT

J: TRBJ1-4
V: TRBV12-3/TRBV12-4
size: many
D: TRBD1
CDR3: CASSRDRGEKLFF
DNA: TGTGCCAGCAGCCGGGACAGGGGTGAAAAACTGTTTTTT

J: TRBJ1-5
V: TRBV5-5
size: few
D: .
CDR3: CASSSSWGLSNQPQHF
DNA: TGTGCCAGCTCCTCTTCGTGGGGTTTGAGCAATCAGCCCCAGCATTTT

J: TRBJ1-1
V: TRBV11-2
size: few
D: .
CDR3: CASSFITEAFF
DNA: TGTGCCAGCAGCTTTATAACTGAAGCTTTCTTT

J: TRBJ1-4
V: TRBV25-1
size: few
D: TRBD1
CDR3: CASSAGGGTGEISTNEKLFF
DNA: TGTGCCAGCAGCGCCGGGGGGGGGACAGGGGAAATCTCAACTAATGAAAAACTGTTTTTT

J: TRBJ2-2
V: TRBV7-3
size: many
D: TRBD2
CDR3: CASRGGDTGELFF
DNA: TGTGCCAGCAGGGGGGGGGACACCGGGGAGCTGTTTTTT

J: TRBJ2-2
V: TRBV6-2/TRBV6-3
size: .
D: .
CDR3: CASSQYLTGELFF
DNA: TGTGCCAGCAGTCAATATCTCACCGGGGAGCTGTTTTTT

J: TRBJ2-2
V: TRBV24-1
size: .
D: .
CDR3: CATSAGKTNTGELFF
DNA: TGTGCCACCAGTGCCGGAAAAACTAACACCGGGGAGCTGTTTTTT

J: TRBJ2-1
V: TRBV3-1
size: .
D: .
CDR3: CASSQVGQGVYNEQFF
DNA: TGTGCCAGCAGCCAAGTTGGCCAGGGAGTGTACAATGAGCAGTTCTTC

J: TRBJ1-1
V: TRBV4-3
size: .
D: .
CDR3: CASSLRSAGNTEAFF
DNA: TGCGCCAGCAGCCTACGATCGGCAGGGAACACTGAAGCTTTCTTT

J: TRBJ1-1
V: TRBV7-9
size: .
D: .
CDR3: CASSLGTSVSEAFF
DNA: TGTGCCAGCAGCTTAGGGACCTCTGTTTCCGAAGCTTTCTTT

J: TRBJ2-2
V: TRBV10-3
size: few
D: .
CDR3: CAISGVGTGELFF
DNA: TGTGCCATCAGCGGTGTGGGGACCGGGGAGCTGTTTTTT

J: TRBJ2-4
V: TRBV7-2
size: once
D: TRBD2
CDR3: CASSLSVAGGTKNIQYF
DNA: TGTGCCAGCAGCTTATCGGTAGCGGGGGGGACCAAAAACATTCAGTACTTC

J: TRBJ2-7
V: TRBV20-1
size: .
D: TRBD1
CDR3: CSAQGTDYEQYF
DNA: TGCAGTGCACAAGGGACAGACTACGAGCAGTACTTC

J: TRBJ2-5
V: TRBV12-3/TRBV12-4
size: few
D: .
CDR3: CASSLTAGPAGWETQYF
DNA: TGTGCCAGCAGCTTGACTGCGGGGCCGGCCGGGTGGGAGACCCAGTACTTC

J: TRBJ1-2
V: TRBV18
size: .
D: .
CDR3: CASSPPGSPQYGYTF
DNA: TGTGCCAGCTCACCACCGGGAAGTCCGCAATATGGCTACACCTTC

J: TRBJ2-2
V: TRBV7-9
size: many
D: .
CDR3: CASSLGFLAKNTGELFF
DNA: TGTGCCAGCAGCCTAGGGTTTCTAGCGAAAAACACCGGGGAGCTGTTTTTT

J: TRBJ2-3
V: TRBV27
size: many
D: .
CDR3: CASSLSYADTQYF
DNA: TGTGCCAGCAGTTTATCGTACGCAGATACGCAGTATTTT

J: TRBJ2-5
V: TRBV6-2/TRBV6-3
size: few
D: TRBD2
CDR3: CASKGLAGQETQYF
DNA: TGTGCCAGCAAAGGACTAGCGGGACAAGAGACCCAGTACTTC

J: TRBJ2-3
V: TRBV4-2
size: .
D: TRBD2
CDR3: CASSQGHGLSGGTDTQYF
DNA: TGTGCCAGCAGCCAAGGCCACGGGCTTAGCGGGGGAACAGATACGCAGTATTTT

J: TRBJ1-5
V: TRBV6-1
size: few
D: .
CDR3: CASSDYSGAQPQHF
DNA: TGTGCCAGCAGTGACTACTCCGGGGCTCAGCCCCAGCATTTT

J: TRBJ2-2
V: TRBV14
size: once
D: TRBD1
CDR3: CASSQTRVQGARTGELFF
DNA: TGTGCCAGCAGCCAAACCAGAGTACAGGGGGCGCGCACCGGGGAGCTGTTTTTT

J: TRBJ2-1
V: TRBV4-1
size: .
D: .
CDR3: CASSQDNAYNEQFF
DNA: TGCGCCAGCAGCCAAGATAACGCCTACAATGAGCAGTTCTTC

J: TRBJ2-2
V: TRBV5-1
size: many
D: .
CDR3: CASSLAVWTGELFF
DNA: TGCGCCAGCAGCTTGGCTGTGTGGACCGGGGAGCTGTTTTTT

J: TRBJ1-4
V: TRBV28
size: once
D: TRBD1
CDR3: CASGLRGQGGLFF
DNA: TGTGCCAGCGGGTTAAGAGGACAGGGAGGACTGTTTTTT

J: TRBJ2-1
V: TRBV5-6
size: many
D: .
CDR3: CASSRGGDEQFF
DNA: TGTGCCAGCAGTCGGGGAGGAGATGAGCAGTTCTTC

J: TRBJ1-1
V: TRBV10-3
size: few
D: .
CDR3: CAISEQGPKGTEAFF
DNA: TGTGCCATCAGTGAGCAGGGACCTAAAGGCACTGAAGCTTTCTTT

J: TRBJ1-1
V: TRBV9
size: .
D: .
CDR3: CASSVASDLSTEAFF
DNA: TGTGCCAGCAGCGTGGCCTCTGATTTGAGCACTGAAGCTTTCTTT

J: TRBJ2-5
V: TRBV30
size: few
D: .
CDR3: CAWSGTGQETQYF
DNA: TGTGCCTGGAGTGGCACAGGGCAAGAGACCCAGTACTTC

J: TRBJ2-2
V: TRBV3-1
size: .
D: .
CDR3: CASSQDLTGYTGELFF
DNA: TGTGCCAGCAGCCAAGATTTAACCGGATACACCGGGGAGCTGTTTTTT

J: TRBJ1-6
V: TRBV5-6
size: few
D: .
CDR3: CASSLGGLDSPLHF
DNA: TGTGCCAGCAGCTTGGGGGGACTGGATTCACCCCTCCACTTT

J: TRBJ1-1
V: TRBV10-3
size: .
D: TRBD1
CDR3: CAISEGALSGGKRTEAFF
DNA: TGTGCCATCAGTGAGGGGGCGTTGTCAGGGGGCAAGAGAACTGAAGCTTTCTTT

J: TRBJ1-2
V: TRBV9
size: .
D: .
CDR3: CASTEGGGQSYGYTF
DNA: TGTGCCAGCACCGAGGGGGGGGGACAATCCTATGGCTACACCTTC

J: TRBJ2-5
V: TRBV7-2
size: few
D: .
CDR3: CASGGNGGPLKTQYF
DNA: TGTGCCAGCGGCGGTAATGGAGGGCCGCTGAAGACCCAGTACTTC